This is a list of T cell receptor beta chains from one sample in a study of response to subunit inactivated influenza vaccine. TCRdb re-called the RT-PCR reads with MiXCR, one entry per CDR3 protein. The sample contains around 490,000 distinct CDR3 sequences, around 8% of which appear only once. The material was PBMCs from blood, obtained around 25 months after vaccination. The source is a man aged 45-69 years who received an inactivated influenza vaccine. CDR3s include the opening cysteine and the closing phenylalanine or tryptophan. Each record gives: J gene, clone size, D gene, V gene, CDR3 protein, CDR3 DNA. D genes are given only for firm matches. Some rows mark clone size as missing; the rest say once, few, many or name a class of expanded clone.

TRBJ2-3 | many | NA | TRBV10-3 | CAISASSAELTDTQYF | TGTGCCATCAGTGCCTCGAGCGCGGAGCTCACAGATACGCAGTATTTT
TRBJ2-7 | few | NA | TRBV20-1 | CSASSPGLGYEQYF | TGCAGTGCTAGCTCCCCGGGACTCGGATACGAGCAGTACTTC
TRBJ2-1 | NA | TRBD2 | TRBV5-4 | CASSLAKPGLTMSSYNEQFF | TGTGCCAGCAGCTTGGCCAAACCGGGACTAACAATGAGCTCCTACAATGAGCAGTTCTTC
TRBJ2-7 | few | NA | TRBV24-1 | CATSDSSMAGTKTYEQYF | TGTGCCACCAGTGATTCGTCGATGGCCGGGACAAAAACCTACGAGCAGTACTTC
TRBJ2-4 | few | TRBD2 | TRBV10-2 | CASSWGSGDIQYF | TGCGCCAGCAGTTGGGGAAGCGGGGACATTCAGTACTTC
TRBJ2-1 | many | TRBD2 | TRBV28 | CASSPIGGAGEQFF | TGTGCCAGCAGTCCCATCGGGGGGGCGGGTGAGCAGTTCTTC
TRBJ2-4 | few | NA | TRBV18 | CASSAGDGIQYF | TGTGCCAGCTCTGCAGGGGATGGGATTCAGTACTTC
TRBJ2-6 | many | NA | TRBV12-3/TRBV12-4 | CASSFDPGANVLTF | TGTGCCAGCAGTTTTGACCCTGGGGCCAACGTCCTGACTTTC
TRBJ2-1 | many | NA | TRBV11-2 | CASTLSTVKTYNEQFF | TGTGCCAGCACCCTATCGACGGTAAAGACTTACAATGAGCAGTTCTTC
TRBJ2-2 | few | NA | TRBV6-5 | CASISGTSPGELFF | TGTGCCAGCATTTCCGGGACTTCACCCGGGGAGCTGTTTTTT
TRBJ2-2 | few | NA | TRBV5-1 | CASTSRTGDTGELFF | TGCGCCAGCACTTCCCGGACGGGAGACACCGGGGAGCTGTTTTTT
TRBJ2-7 | many | NA | TRBV20-1 | CSASFQGTHYEQYF | TGCAGTGCTAGTTTCCAGGGAACCCACTACGAGCAGTACTTC
TRBJ2-5 | many | NA | TRBV19 | CASSIDQMGQETQYF | TGTGCCAGTAGTATAGATCAGATGGGACAAGAGACCCAGTACTTC
TRBJ2-7 | NA | TRBD2 | TRBV5-1 | CASSASGTSGVYEQYF | TGCGCCAGCAGCGCCTCCGGGACTAGCGGGGTCTACGAGCAGTACTTC
TRBJ2-7 | few | NA | TRBV2 | CASSPRVNELEQYF | TGTGCCAGCAGTCCAAGGGTGAACGAGCTTGAGCAGTACTTC
TRBJ2-5 | few | NA | TRBV7-9 | CASSNGETQYF | TGTGCCAGCAGCAACGGAGAGACCCAGTACTTC
TRBJ2-5 | many | TRBD2 | TRBV2 | CASNLWGGSETQYF | TGTGCCAGCAACCTCTGGGGGGGTTCCGAGACCCAGTACTTC
TRBJ1-2 | NA | NA | TRBV6-1 | CASSEGVGRDGYTF | TGTGCCAGCAGTGAAGGTGTGGGGAGGGATGGCTACACCTTC
TRBJ2-7 | NA | NA | TRBV20-1 | CSAQRLDHYEQYF | TGCAGTGCACAAAGACTAGATCACTACGAGCAGTACTTC
TRBJ2-6 | many | NA | TRBV19 | CASSFQGANVLTF | TGTGCCAGTAGTTTCCAGGGGGCCAACGTCCTGACTTTC
TRBJ2-4 | NA | TRBD1 | TRBV3-1 | CASSLGTAPLNIQYF | TGTGCCAGCAGCCTCGGGACAGCTCCTCTAAACATTCAGTACTTC
TRBJ2-3 | many | TRBD2 | TRBV20-1 | CSVPLAGGPDTQYF | TGCAGTGTCCCCCTAGCGGGAGGGCCAGATACGCAGTATTTT
TRBJ2-1 | NA | TRBD1 | TRBV28 | CASSSPNRGEQFF | TGTGCCAGCAGTTCCCCAAACAGGGGTGAGCAGTTCTTC
TRBJ1-3 | few | NA | TRBV7-9 | CASSLGDSGNTIYF | TGTGCCAGCAGCTTAGGAGACTCTGGAAACACCATATATTTT
TRBJ2-7 | many | TRBD1 | TRBV20-1 | CSARVTGPYEQYF | TGCAGTGCTAGAGTGACAGGGCCCTACGAGCAGTACTTC
TRBJ1-4 | NA | NA | TRBV7-9 | CASSLGVVTREKLFF | TGTGCCAGCAGCTTAGGTGTGGTGACTCGCGAAAAACTGTTTTTT
TRBJ1-4 | few | TRBD1 | TRBV5-6 | CASSKIDRGAELFF | TGTGCCAGCAGCAAAATCGACAGGGGGGCTGAACTGTTTTTT
TRBJ2-3 | many | NA | TRBV5-1 | CASSLTVTQYF | TGCGCCAGCAGCTTAACTGTTACGCAGTATTTT
TRBJ2-7 | NA | NA | TRBV4-1 | CASSQGAAGVTYEQYF | TGCGCCAGCAGCCAAGGGGCAGCGGGTGTCACCTACGAGCAGTACTTC
TRBJ2-3 | few | TRBD2 | TRBV12-3/TRBV12-4 | CASSFGLASTDTQYF | TGTGCCAGCAGTTTCGGACTAGCGAGCACAGATACGCAGTATTTT
TRBJ2-7 | NA | NA | TRBV7-2 | CASSPSPIGSYEQYF | TGTGCCAGCAGCCCAAGCCCTATAGGGTCCTACGAGCAGTACTTC
TRBJ2-7 | NA | NA | TRBV20-1 | CSAREGQGTISYEQYF | TGCAGTGCTAGGGAGGGGCAGGGGACTATCTCCTACGAGCAGTACTTC
TRBJ2-1 | few | TRBD2 | TRBV10-3 | CAISSTSGGYNEQFF | TGTGCCATCAGTTCGACTAGCGGAGGCTACAATGAGCAGTTCTTC
TRBJ1-2 | NA | NA | TRBV9 | CASSVGVGHYGYTF | TGTGCCAGCAGCGTAGGGGTAGGGCACTATGGCTACACCTTC
TRBJ1-6 | NA | TRBD1 | TRBV5-5 | CARSADRDSPLHF | TGTGCCAGAAGCGCCGACAGGGATTCACCCCTCCACTTT
TRBJ2-3 | few | TRBD2 | TRBV25-1 | CASRRGAGGHTDTQYF | TGTGCCAGCAGGCGGGGAGCGGGGGGGCACACAGATACGCAGTATTTT
TRBJ2-1 | NA | NA | TRBV25-1 | CASSEPTISEKQFF | TGTGCCAGCAGTGAACCGACCATTAGCGAAAAGCAGTTCTTC
TRBJ2-7 | NA | TRBD1 | TRBV11-1 | CASSAGQGRFEALYEQYF | TGTGCCAGCAGCGCCGGACAGGGGCGCTTTGAGGCACTTTACGAGCAGTACTTC
TRBJ2-5 | many | NA | TRBV6-5 | CASSYSGNEETQYF | TGTGCCAGCAGTTACTCGGGGAATGAAGAGACCCAGTACTTC
TRBJ2-4 | few | TRBD2 | TRBV5-1 | CASSLGVGREAKNIQYF | TGCGCCAGCAGCTTGGGCGTTGGGCGGGAGGCCAAAAACATTCAGTACTTC
TRBJ2-1 | NA | TRBD2 | TRBV4-3 | CASSQVSSGGSYNEQFF | TGCGCCAGCAGCCAAGTTAGTAGCGGGGGTTCCTACAATGAGCAGTTCTTC
TRBJ1-2 | few | NA | TRBV6-2/TRBV6-3 | CASSYVNYGYTF | TGTGCCAGCAGTTACGTCAACTATGGCTACACCTTC
TRBJ2-2 | NA | NA | TRBV12-3/TRBV12-4 | CASSLRFSAGELFF | TGTGCCAGCAGTTTGAGGTTTTCCGCCGGGGAGCTGTTTTTT
TRBJ1-6 | NA | TRBD1 | TRBV5-1 | CASSSGQGESPLHF | TGCGCCAGCAGCTCGGGACAGGGCGAGTCACCCCTCCACTTT
TRBJ2-5 | NA | TRBD2 | TRBV28 | CASSQAGAGEETQYF | TGTGCCAGCAGCCAGGCGGGAGCGGGAGAAGAGACCCAGTACTTC
TRBJ2-3 | few | TRBD2 | TRBV10-1 | CASSVGASGRDTQYF | TGCGCCAGCAGTGTAGGAGCTAGCGGTAGGGATACGCAGTATTTT
TRBJ2-1 | few | TRBD2 | TRBV7-9 | CASSLQGLDHNEQFF | TGTGCCAGCAGCTTACAGGGACTAGACCACAATGAGCAGTTCTTC
TRBJ2-5 | NA | TRBD1 | TRBV5-1 | CASSRGQGAETQYF | TGCGCCAGCAGCAGGGGACAGGGGGCAGAGACCCAGTACTTC
TRBJ1-4 | many | NA | TRBV11-2 | CASSRAGGSLQKLFF | TGTGCCAGCAGCAGGGCGGGGGGATCCCTTCAAAAACTGTTTTTT
TRBJ2-1 | NA | TRBD2 | TRBV7-9 | CASSSPTSGRSNEQFF | TGTGCCAGCAGCTCACCTACTAGCGGGAGATCCAATGAGCAGTTCTTC
TRBJ1-6 | many | NA | TRBV6-1 | CASRGQGHNSPLHF | TGTGCCAGCAGGGGGCAGGGCCATAATTCACCCCTCCACTTT
TRBJ2-2 | NA | NA | TRBV5-5 | CASSLLVKSDTVELFF | TGTGCCAGCAGCTTGCTGGTAAAGTCTGACACCGTGGAGCTGTTTTTT
TRBJ2-7 | many | NA | TRBV20-1 | CSASPSPGGGYEQYF | TGCAGTGCTAGCCCCTCCCCAGGGGGAGGCTACGAGCAGTACTTC
TRBJ2-1 | NA | NA | TRBV4-1 | CASSHGPTPYNEQFF | TGCGCCAGCAGCCACGGACCGACTCCTTACAATGAGCAGTTCTTC
TRBJ1-5 | NA | NA | TRBV2 | CASSDGMGRPQHF | TGTGCCAGCAGTGACGGAATGGGACGACCCCAGCATTTT
TRBJ2-7 | NA | NA | TRBV5-6 | CASSLLRSTFSYEQYF | TGTGCCAGCAGCTTGCTGCGGAGTACCTTCTCCTACGAGCAGTACTTC
TRBJ2-3 | many | NA | TRBV20-1 | CSATEEADTQYF | TGCAGTGCCACGGAGGAGGCAGATACGCAGTATTTT